This T cell receptor beta chain was identified during a study of cytomegalovirus exposure and HLA in healthy donors. Broader study findings: The later analysis indicated that the majority of CMV-associated TCR beta chains appeared HLA-restricted. Data from an earlier analysis indicated that most TCR beta V segments were productive either about 87% or about 30% of the time. The CMV antigen specificity of a few CMV-associated chains was confirmed through in vitro analysis. An ancestry cluster, one associated with Asian ancestry, reportedly showed fewer N-insertions than the approximately 650-donor mean in a later analysis.

As concerns this clone: Its cognate antigen is unknown.

Germline CDR1 is MNHEY and CDR2 is SVGAGI. V lost 2 bases and J lost 10, with 13 bases in between. This CDR3 is built from 13 residues. PCR employed 60 Vbeta and 13 Jbeta primers. Using immunoSEQ multiplex PCR, the repertoire was profiled, and TCRdb retains in-frame clones only, with some absent. In the table there are approximately 130,000 clones, over 60% of which are singletons. The sample was PBMCs. The chain has TRBV6-5 and TRBJ2-3; maybe TRBD2 (5 bases). The TCR sequence derives from a man aged 25 to 45 in good health and CMV-seronegative. CDR3 coding DNA: TGTGCCAGCAGTTACCATTTTCTAGCCCCGCAGTATTTT. The encoded protein is CASSYHFLAPQYF.